This is a list of T cell receptor beta chains from one sample in a study of blood T cell repertoires in COVID-19. Repertoires were generated with immunoSEQ multiplex PCR, while TCRdb's copy carries only in-frame clones and drops some. The table has around 60,000 clones, approximately 90% seen once; the top ten hold around 7.7%. The specimen was peripheral blood. All receptors derive from a human donor with active COVID-19. The donor label of this sample is uncertain. CDR3s include the opening cysteine and the closing phenylalanine or tryptophan. Fields, in order: J gene, clone size, D gene, V gene, CDR3 DNA, CDR3 protein. The D gene is left open where the match is weak. Clone size is shown for a subset of rows, as once, few, many or a class of expanded clone.

TRBJ2-1 | - | TRBD1 | TRBV27 | TGTGCCAGCAGTACCACAGGGGGCTCGAATGAGCAGTTCTTC | CASSTTGGSNEQFF
TRBJ2-1 | - | - | TRBV5-1 | TGCGCCAGCAGCTTGGAACCAGGAAGAAATGAGCAGTTCTTC | CASSLEPGRNEQFF
TRBJ2-6 | - | - | TRBV19 | TGTGCCAGTAATAAAGGGGGGGCTGGGGCCAACGTCCTGACTTTC | CASNKGGAGANVLTF
TRBJ2-1 | - | TRBD2 | TRBV7-2 | TGTGCCAGCAGCTTATATACTAGCGGGAGGTACAATGAGCAGTTCTTC | CASSLYTSGRYNEQFF
TRBJ1-1 | - | TRBD1 | TRBV7-2 | TGTGCCAGCAGCCCATCCAGGGGGCGGAACACTGAAGCTTTCTTT | CASSPSRGRNTEAFF
TRBJ2-7 | - | TRBD2 | TRBV27 | TGTGCCAGCAGTCTAAGCGGGAGTAACCCCTACGAGCAGTACTTC | CASSLSGSNPYEQYF
TRBJ2-5 | - | - | TRBV5-1 | TGCGCCAGCAGCTTGGCGGGGGTAGAGACCCAGTACTTC | CASSLAGVETQYF
TRBJ2-7 | - | TRBD2 | TRBV27 | TGTGCCAGCTGGGCCTTACTAGCGGGAGACTACGAGCAGTACTTC | CASWALLAGDYEQYF
TRBJ1-2 | - | - | TRBV28 | TGTGCCAGCCGGATCGGGGGGCAGAGCTATGGCTACACCTTC | CASRIGGQSYGYTF
TRBJ1-6 | - | - | TRBV6-6 | TGTGCCAGCAGTTACTCGGCCGCCGGGCAGGGCTCACCCCTCCACTTT | CASSYSAAGQGSPLHF
TRBJ2-5 | - | - | TRBV28 | TGTGCCGTGTGGAGCCAAGAGACCCAGTACTTC | CAVWSQETQYF
TRBJ2-2 | - | - | TRBV5-1 | TGCGCCAGCAGCTTGGAACCACTAGGCGTGAACACCGGGGAGCTGTTTTTT | CASSLEPLGVNTGELFF
TRBJ1-6 | - | TRBD1 | TRBV6-5 | TGTGCCAGCGGGGACAGGCTGAATTCACCCCTCCACTTT | CASGDRLNSPLHF
TRBJ2-6 | once | TRBD2 | TRBV27 | TGTGCCAGCAGTTTGAGACTAGCGGGAGCCCTCTCTGGGGCCAACGTCCTGACTTTC | CASSLRLAGALSGANVLTF
TRBJ2-2 | - | - | TRBV9 | TGTGCCAGCAGCGTAGGAGGGGGGGCCGGGGAGCTGTTTTTT | CASSVGGGAGELFF
TRBJ1-2 | - | - | TRBV3-1/TRBV3-2 | TGTGCCAGCAGCCAAGAGGGGGCGAAATACTATGGCTACACCTTC | CASSQEGAKYYGYTF
TRBJ1-1 | few | - | TRBV6-6 | TGTGCCACTTCCGGCACTGAAGCTTTCTTT | CATSGTEAFF
TRBJ1-2 | once | - | TRBV6-1 | TGTGCCAGCAGTGACGGTGGGCCCCCAAACACCTTC | CASSDGGPPNTF
TRBJ2-3 | - | TRBD1 | TRBV5-6 | TGTGCCAGCAGCTTTTCGGGACAGGGGTCAGATACGCAGTATTTT | CASSFSGQGSDTQYF
TRBJ2-3 | - | - | TRBV2 | TGTGCCAGCAGTTTGGGGGGCGGGGGAGGCACAGATACGCAGTATTTT | CASSLGGGGGTDTQYF
TRBJ1-2 | few | - | TRBV2 | TGTGCCAGCACGCTAGAGACAGGCCTTAACTATGGCTACACCTTC | CASTLETGLNYGYTF
TRBJ1-1 | - | TRBD1 | TRBV7-7 | TGTGCCAGCAGCCAGGACAGGGCCACTGAAGCTTTCTTT | CASSQDRATEAFF
TRBJ2-3 | - | - | TRBV7-2 | TGTGCCAGCAGCCTACAGGGTCAGGATACGCAGTATTTT | CASSLQGQDTQYF
TRBJ2-5 | - | TRBD1 | TRBV27 | TGTGCCAGCAGTTCCCGGGACAGCTTTCAAGAGACCCAGTACTTC | CASSSRDSFQETQYF
TRBJ2-7 | - | - | TRBV4-2 | TGTGCCAGCAGCCAACGTCCCGGGGGCTACGAGCAGTACTTC | CASSQRPGGYEQYF
TRBJ2-1 | once | TRBD2 | TRBV5-1 | TGCGCCAGCACCCTCGGTACTAGCGGGGGAGGCAATGAGCAGTTCTTC | CASTLGTSGGGNEQFF
TRBJ2-7 | few | TRBD1 | TRBV11-2 | TGTGCCAGCAGCTCTCCGGGCAGGGGGATCTACGAGCAGTACTTC | CASSSPGRGIYEQYF
TRBJ2-7 | - | TRBD2 | TRBV2 | TGTGCCAGCCTCCTGGCGGGAGGGGGGACGGGTGAGCAGTACTTC | CASLLAGGGTGEQYF
TRBJ2-7 | - | TRBD2 | TRBV27 | TGTGCCAGCAGTCCCCCCCGGAGTAGCGGGCACAGCTACGAGCAGTACTTC | CASSPPRSSGHSYEQYF
TRBJ2-1 | - | TRBD2 | TRBV2 | TGTGCCAGCAGCGGGGGGCTAGCGGGAGGGAGTATAGGGAATGAGCAGTTCTTC | CASSGGLAGGSIGNEQFF
TRBJ1-2 | few | TRBD1 | TRBV7-2 | TGTGCCAGCAGCTTAGGCCCGGGACAGGAATATGGCTACACCTTC | CASSLGPGQEYGYTF
TRBJ2-6 | - | TRBD2 | TRBV24-1 | TGTGCCACCAGTGATTCCCCGGGACTAGCGGGAGTTGGGGCCAACGTCCTGACTTTC | CATSDSPGLAGVGANVLTF
TRBJ2-1 | - | TRBD2 | TRBV7-6 | TGTGCCAGCAGCTTATTGAGTAGCGGGTCCTACAATGAGCAGTTCTTC | CASSLLSSGSYNEQFF
TRBJ1-2 | - | TRBD1 | TRBV11-1 | TGTGCCAGCAGCCCCCTGGACAGGATACATAGCTACACCTTC | CASSPLDRIHSYTF
TRBJ2-3 | - | TRBD2 | TRBV9 | TGTGCCAGCAGCGAGAAGCGGGGGGGTAGATACGGCACAGATACGCAGTATTTT | CASSEKRGGRYGTDTQYF
TRBJ2-1 | - | - | TRBV6-2/TRBV6-3 | TGTGCCAGCAGTCGGCAGGAGGACAATGAGCAGTTCTTC | CASSRQEDNEQFF
TRBJ2-2 | once | TRBD2 | TRBV11-3 | TGTGCCAGCAGCTTAGGACTAGCGACCGGGGAGCTGTTTTTT | CASSLGLATGELFF
TRBJ2-1 | - | TRBD2 | TRBV6-5 | TGTGCCAGCAAAAGGCAGCGGGGTGAGCAGTTCTTC | CASKRQRGEQFF
TRBJ2-5 | - | - | TRBV23-1 | TGCGCCAGCAGTCGAGGTAGCGGACACCAAGAGACCCAGTACTTC | CASSRGSGHQETQYF
TRBJ2-1 | - | TRBD2 | TRBV7-3 | TGTGCCAGCAGCCCACGAGGCCCTAGCGGGATTGGGGGGAATGAGCAGTTCTTC | CASSPRGPSGIGGNEQFF
TRBJ2-1 | once | TRBD1 | TRBV6-2/TRBV6-3 | TGTGCCAGCAGTCTCCGGGACAGAGCCTACAATGAGCAGTTCTTC | CASSLRDRAYNEQFF
TRBJ1-1 | - | TRBD1 | TRBV6-6 | TGTGCCAGCAGTTACATCAGGGGGAGGAACACTGAAGCTTTCTTT | CASSYIRGRNTEAFF
TRBJ2-7 | - | TRBD1 | TRBV19 | TGTGCCAGCGAGGGGGCGGCGTACGAGCAGTACTTC | CASEGAAYEQYF
TRBJ2-7 | - | - | TRBV27 | TGTGCCAGCAGTTCCCCCCCCCACTACGAGCAGTACTTC | CASSSPPHYEQYF
TRBJ1-1 | - | - | TRBV28 | TGTGCCAGCAACTTGGTTATACAGCACGGCACTGAAGCTTTCTTT | CASNLVIQHGTEAFF
TRBJ2-3 | - | - | TRBV7-9 | TGTGCCAGCAGCTTAGAGGATGGGCCCTCTGCAGATACGCAGTATTTT | CASSLEDGPSADTQYF
TRBJ2-7 | - | - | TRBV5-1 | TGCGCCAGCAGCTTGGGACAGGCAGCATACGAGCAGTACTTC | CASSLGQAAYEQYF
TRBJ1-2 | - | TRBD1 | TRBV2 | TGTGCCAGCAGCGGACAGGGATGGGAGATCAACTATGGCTACACCTTC | CASSGQGWEINYGYTF
TRBJ1-5 | - | - | TRBV2 | TGTGCCAGTCAGAATAGCAATCAGCCCCAGCATTTT | CASQNSNQPQHF
TRBJ1-6 | few | TRBD1 | TRBV5-1 | TGCGCCAGCAGCGGGGGACAGGGAGCCCTCCACTTT | CASSGGQGALHF
TRBJ2-3 | - | - | TRBV6-2/TRBV6-3 | TGTGCCAGCAGTTACGGAGCTAGCACAGATACGCAGTATTTT | CASSYGASTDTQYF
TRBJ1-2 | - | - | TRBV19 | TGTGCCAGTAGTCTAGGATTCAGCTATGGCTACACCTTC | CASSLGFSYGYTF
TRBJ2-3 | once | TRBD2 | TRBV4-2 | TGTGCCAGCAGCCAAGATCGAGCTAGCGGGAGTCGGGCAGATACGCAGTATTTT | CASSQDRASGSRADTQYF
TRBJ2-3 | - | TRBD2 | TRBV4-3 | TGCGCCAGCAGCCAGGGCGCGCGGGGGAGCACAGATACGCAGTATTTT | CASSQGARGSTDTQYF
TRBJ2-7 | - | - | TRBV19 | TGTGCCAGTAGTTCGGGCCTTGGCCCGGGGGCCTACGAGCAGTACTTC | CASSSGLGPGAYEQYF
TRBJ2-7 | - | - | TRBV6-5 | TGTGCCAGCAGGGGCGTGGGGGCGAACTACGAGCAGTACTTC | CASRGVGANYEQYF